This T cell receptor (beta chain) was sequenced during a study of cytomegalovirus exposure and HLA in healthy donors (dated by TCRdb to about 2017). With respect to the entire study: According to a later analysis, the 110 or so validation repertoires were produced on the same platform as the approximately 690 repertoires of the first cohort. The study was designed to test whether signatures of past pathogen exposure could be identified by cataloging public T cell receptors. In addition to the first cohort of 666 subjects, a separate validation cohort of 130 or so different subjects was used. High-throughput TCR immunosequencing, statistical association of individual TCRs with disease status, and machine learning were combined to predict cytomegalovirus infection status. Study-wide conclusions, independent of this receptor: The validation cohort had no HLA typing available for a later analysis, so co-occurrence within that cohort was assessed over all 120 or so repertoires. It was suggested by the authors that the approach could potentially be generalized to other disease states and immunological phenotypes. In both the original and validation cohorts, the classifier was reported to diagnose cytomegalovirus status with high specificity and sensitivity. The study listed over 150 TCR beta chains as associated with cytomegalovirus. In vitro tests confirmed that a few of the cytomegalovirus-associated TCR beta chains recognize cytomegalovirus antigens. A later analysis found that TCRs clustered in the first cohort also tended to co-occur in the 120 or so validation repertoires, with 90% to 95% of cluster scores above 0. Most TCR sequences were observed very rarely across donors, whereas some public TCRs were present in many individuals.

CDR1 is given as MDHEN and CDR2 as SYDVKM, both from the germline V gene. The trim is 6 bases for V and 4 bases for J, with a gap of 19 bases between the germline ends. The CDR3 holds 15 amino acids from the cysteine to the phenylalanine. The sequence is cut down to CDR3 DNA, 45 bases in frame from base 1. Libraries were made using the immunoSEQ multiplex PCR assay. The original pipeline was this. A statistical classification framework was developed to diagnose cytomegalovirus status using the catalog of TCR beta chain sequences. TCRdb retrieved this table from immuneACCESS and kept in-frame rearrangements only. Not all clones are present; in checked studies, unresolved V genes account for under half, and no reason is known for the remainder. From that table come the V and J calls and clone size; the DNA was used to work out D and trimming. The table for this sample lists more than 140,000 clones; 85% to 90% of them were counted only once. The top ten clones comprise 2.5% to 4% of the sample.

Separate from the approximately 670-subject first cohort, the validation cohort of 95 to 150 subjects was the group to which the donors belonged. As regards this clone: No antigen is known for it. Per-nucleotide qualities are absent, and no much larger clonotype sits a single base away.

This receptor was taken from a young woman in good health and CMV-seropositive. This chain is built from TRBV28 and TRBJ2-7, and possibly TRBD1, on 6 matching bases. Sequencing used PBMCs. The sequenced DNA is TGTGCCAGCAGGACCCGGGACAAGGCACCTTACGAGCAGTACTTC. Its product reads: CASRTRDKAPYEQYF.